This T cell receptor beta chain comes out of a study of response to subunit inactivated influenza vaccine. Study results and caveats: New T cells are recruited in small numbers by each seasonal influenza vaccination, according to the authors' suggestion.

TCRdb passed the RT-PCR reads through MiXCR, listing each CDR3 protein once. The table lists approximately 700,000 distinct CDR3 sequences, about 15% of them singletons. This clonotype has more than one count but fewer than ten. Its antigen is not identified. V lost 6 bases and J lost 0, with 16 bases in between. The germline V gene has CDR1 MNHEY and CDR2 SVGEGT. The CDR3 is 16 amino acids. This clonotype was obtained from a man in his fifties who received an inactivated influenza vaccine. The input for sequencing was PBMCs from blood, taken roughly 2 weeks before vaccination. The chain combines TRBV6-2 or TRBV6-3 with TRBJ2-3, with D perhaps matching TRBD2 (5 bases). This chain's CDR3 is CASRSIGLISTDTQYF. DNA for the CDR3: TGTGCCAGCAGGTCAATCGGACTCATTAGCACAGATACGCAGTATTTT.